This T cell receptor (beta chain) was identified in a study of blood T cell repertoires in COVID-19 (dated by TCRdb to 2020 to 2021). About the full investigation: Samples covering the acute and convalescent phases of COVID-19 were provided by collaborators in the United States, Italy and Spain. Where HLA class I and class II types were available, the types were taken from metadata supplied by the sample provider, not from assay-based typing. Sample metadata almost always included a de-identified subject ID, COVID-19 status, age in years and sex. The samples were drawn from the first 160 participants of the ongoing ImmuneRACE study and from 1,254 subjects provided by 6 global collaborators. Deeply sampled blood TCRbeta repertoires from subjects exposed to, actively infected with, or recovered from COVID-19 were included in the dataset. The prospective study material was composed of cDNA or gDNA derived from T cells, B-cell-depleted T cells, or PBMCs. The repertoires were released in a freely available public database intended as a resource for research on the immune response to SARS-CoV-2. Broader findings and caveats from the paper: How much clinical and demographic metadata was included differed by source and by participant, and the metadata was provided uncurated.

On this clone itself: The target of this receptor is not known. No quality values exist for individual bases; no much larger clone is one base distant.

Sequences MNHEY (CDR1) and SVGAGI (CDR2) are obtained from the germline V gene. The CDR3 holds 13 amino acids from the cysteine to the phenylalanine. Just the 39-base CDR3 DNA is kept, in frame starting at base 1. V and J are trimmed by 8 bases and 0 bases, and the gene matches miss 2 bases of the junction. TCRbeta CDR3 regions were amplified from genomic DNA using the immunoSEQ Assay, a bias-controlled multiplex PCR. As for the authors' bioinformatics: The number of nucleated cells in each sample was estimated by amplification of reference gene primers within the assay. Sequence reads were collapsed and filtered to measure the absolute abundance of every unique TCRbeta CDR3 rearrangement. For each sample, productive Simpson clonality was calculated by taking the square root of Simpson's diversity index across productive rearrangements. The table comes from immuneACCESS by way of TCRdb, which keeps in-frame sequences with V and J called. Part of the clones is missing from these tables; in studies checked, under half for an unresolved V gene and the rest for unknown reasons. Clone size and V and J calls were adopted from that table, with D and trimming inferred from the DNA. The sample yields roughly 22,000 clones; 75% to 85% were counted once. The ten largest make up about 9% of the sample.

The collaborating institutions used their own protocols to collect whole blood in K2EDTA tubes. For TCRbeta analysis, collaborator samples were shipped as frozen whole blood, as isolated PBMCs, or as DNA extracted from either sample type. Material for sequencing was peripheral blood. The chain uses TRBV6-5 and TRBJ1-2, with TRBD1 matching 8 junction bases. The sequence came from a human donor in a cohort sampled during active COVID-19. In nucleotide form, the sequence is TGTGCCAGCCGGACAGGGACTAACTATGGCTACACCTTC. Translated, it gives CASRTGTNYGYTF.